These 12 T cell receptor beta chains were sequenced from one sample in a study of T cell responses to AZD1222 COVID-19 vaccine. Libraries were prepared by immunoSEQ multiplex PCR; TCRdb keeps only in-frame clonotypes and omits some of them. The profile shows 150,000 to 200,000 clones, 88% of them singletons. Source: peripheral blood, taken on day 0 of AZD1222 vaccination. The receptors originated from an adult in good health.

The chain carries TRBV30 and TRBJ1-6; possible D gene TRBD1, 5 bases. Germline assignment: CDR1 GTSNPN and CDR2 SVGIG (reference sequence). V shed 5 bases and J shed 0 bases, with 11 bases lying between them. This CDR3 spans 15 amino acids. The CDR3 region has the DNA TGTGCCTGGCAGGACGGGGGCTCCTATAATTCACCCCTCCACTTT. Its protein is CAWQDGGSYNSPLHF.

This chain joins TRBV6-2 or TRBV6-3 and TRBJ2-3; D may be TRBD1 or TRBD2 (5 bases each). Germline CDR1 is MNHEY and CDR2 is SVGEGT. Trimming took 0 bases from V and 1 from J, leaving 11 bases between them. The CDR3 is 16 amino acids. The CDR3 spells CASSYSPGRRTDTQYF. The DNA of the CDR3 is TGTGCCAGCAGTTACTCACCGGGACGCCGCACAGATACGCAGTATTTT.

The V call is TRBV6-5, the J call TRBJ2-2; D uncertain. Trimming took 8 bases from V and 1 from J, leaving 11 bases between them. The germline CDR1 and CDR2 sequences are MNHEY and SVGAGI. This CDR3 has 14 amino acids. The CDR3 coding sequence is TGTGCCAGCGGCGGAGCCTTGAACACCGGGGAGCTGTTTTTT. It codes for CASGGALNTGELFF.

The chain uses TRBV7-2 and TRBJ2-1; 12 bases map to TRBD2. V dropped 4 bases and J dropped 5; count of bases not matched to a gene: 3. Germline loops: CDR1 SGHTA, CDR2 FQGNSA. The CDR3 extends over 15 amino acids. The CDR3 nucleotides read TGTGCCAGCAGCTGGACTAGCGGGGTTAACAATGAGCAGTTCTTC. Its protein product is CASSWTSGVNNEQFF.

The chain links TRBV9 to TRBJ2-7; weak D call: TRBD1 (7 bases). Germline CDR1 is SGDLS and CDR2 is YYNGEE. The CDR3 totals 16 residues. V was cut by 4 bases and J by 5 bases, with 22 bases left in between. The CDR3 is CASSSRRAGGRDEQYF. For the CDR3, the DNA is TGTGCCAGCAGCTCCAGGAGGGCAGGGGGTAGGGACGAGCAGTACTTC.

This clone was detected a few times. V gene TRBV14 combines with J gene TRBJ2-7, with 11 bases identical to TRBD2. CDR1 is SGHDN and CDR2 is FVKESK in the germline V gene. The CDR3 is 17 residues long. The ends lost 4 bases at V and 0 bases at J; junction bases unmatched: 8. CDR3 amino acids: CASSPYPGLAASYEQYF. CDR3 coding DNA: TGTGCCAGCAGCCCCTATCCGGGACTAGCGGCCTCCTACGAGCAGTACTTC.

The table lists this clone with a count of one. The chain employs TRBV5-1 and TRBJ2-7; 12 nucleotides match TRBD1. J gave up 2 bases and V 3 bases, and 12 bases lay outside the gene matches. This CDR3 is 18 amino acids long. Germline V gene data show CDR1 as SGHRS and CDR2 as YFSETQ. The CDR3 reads CASSSGQGASNAPYEQYF. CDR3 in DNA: TGCGCCAGCAGCTCGGGACAGGGGGCGTCGAATGCTCCCTACGAGCAGTACTTC.

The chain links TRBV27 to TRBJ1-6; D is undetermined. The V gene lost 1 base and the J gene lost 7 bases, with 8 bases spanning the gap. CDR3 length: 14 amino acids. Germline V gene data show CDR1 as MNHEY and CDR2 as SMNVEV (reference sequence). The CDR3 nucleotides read TGTGCCAGCAGTTTATGGCTCTTAAATTCACCCCTCCACTTT. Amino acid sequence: CASSLWLLNSPLHF.

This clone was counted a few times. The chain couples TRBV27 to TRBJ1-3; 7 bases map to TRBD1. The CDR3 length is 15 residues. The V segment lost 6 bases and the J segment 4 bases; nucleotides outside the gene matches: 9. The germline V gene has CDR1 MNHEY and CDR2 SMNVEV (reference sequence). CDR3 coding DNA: TGTGCCAGCAGCCGTGTCACAGGGGTCGGAAACACCATATATTTT. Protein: CASSRVTGVGNTIYF.

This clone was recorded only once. The CDR3 DNA reads as TGTGCCAGCAGCGTAGGATCGGCTAGCGTTTCCTACGAGCAGTACTTC. Amino acids: CASSVGSASVSYEQYF. The V and J genes are TRBV9 and TRBJ2-7; D might be TRBD2 (6 bases). This CDR3 is 16 amino acids long. V lost 0 bases, J lost 1 base, and 14 bases lay in between. Germline CDR1 and CDR2: SGDLS and YYNGEE.

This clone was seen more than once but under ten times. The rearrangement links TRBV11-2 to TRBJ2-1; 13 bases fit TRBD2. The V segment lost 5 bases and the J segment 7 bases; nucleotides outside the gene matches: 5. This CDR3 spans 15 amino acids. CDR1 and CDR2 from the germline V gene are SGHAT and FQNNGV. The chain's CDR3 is CASSPGTSGMNEQFF. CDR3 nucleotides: TGTGCCAGCAGCCCGGGGACTAGCGGGATGAATGAGCAGTTCTTC. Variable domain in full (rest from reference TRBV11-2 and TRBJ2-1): EAGVAQSPRYKIIEKRQSVAFWCNPISGHATLYWYQQILGQGPKLLIQFQNNGVVDDSQLPKDRFSAERLKGVDSTLKIQPAKLEDSAVYLCASSPGTSGMNEQFFGPGTRLTVL.

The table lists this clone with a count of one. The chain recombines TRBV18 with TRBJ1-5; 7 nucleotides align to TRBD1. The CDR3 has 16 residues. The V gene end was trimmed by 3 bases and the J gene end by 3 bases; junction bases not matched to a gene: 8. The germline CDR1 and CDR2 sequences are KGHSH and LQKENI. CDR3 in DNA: TGTGCCAGCTCACCCGGACAGGCGACCAACAATCAGCCCCAGCATTTT. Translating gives CASSPGQATNNQPQHF.